This T cell receptor beta chain was observed in a study of OX40 agonist ivuxolimab in advanced cancers. At the level of the study: Enrollees could have had prior anti-PD-1, anti-PD-L1 or anti-CTLA-4 therapy, which about 40% had received.

Using immunoSEQ multiplex PCR, the repertoire was profiled, and TCRdb retains in-frame clones only, with some absent. The profile shows 40,000 to 45,000 clones, 80% of them singletons. The J segment lost 7 bases and the V segment lost 0 bases, leaving 3 bases of the junction unmatched. Germline lookup yields CDR1 SGHTA and CDR2 FQGNSA. This CDR3 has 14 amino acids. The V and J genes are TRBV7-2 and TRBJ2-1; 7 bases are a match to TRBD2. The sequences come from CD4+ or CD8+ T cells sorted from blood, collected in a trial of the OX40 agonist ivuxolimab. The sequence was obtained from an adult with an advanced solid tumor such as melanoma, head and neck, liver or kidney cancer. The CDR3 region is CASSLASGYNEQFF. DNA of the CDR3: TGTGCCAGCAGCTTAGCTAGCGGGTATAATGAGCAGTTCTTC.